The sequence of this TCR beta chain was determined in a study of blood T cell repertoires in COVID-19 (dated by TCRdb to the early 2020s). Broadly, across the study: Collaborator samples came from the United States, Italy and Spain and covered acute and convalescent phases of COVID-19. Sample metadata almost always included a de-identified subject ID, COVID-19 status, age in years and sex. HLA class I and class II types, where available, came from metadata supplied by the sample provider rather than from assay-based typing. The dataset comprised deeply sampled blood TCRbeta repertoires from subjects exposed to, actively infected with, or recovered from COVID-19. The samples were drawn from the first 160 participants of the ongoing ImmuneRACE study and from over 950 subjects provided by 6 global collaborators. The material from the prospective study consisted of cDNA or gDNA derived from T cells, B-cell-depleted T cells, or PBMCs. The repertoires were made available in a free public database intended to serve as a resource for research on the immune response to SARS-CoV-2.

Note on this clone: Its binding antigen is unknown. No per-base quality is available; no much larger clone lies one base away.

In the prospective study, participants were roughly 18 to 100 years old, resided in fewer than 25 geographic areas of the United States, and were enrolled through a virtual design. Cohort assignment in the prospective study relied on participant-reported clinical history from a screening survey and a study questionnaire. ImmuneRACE Cohort 3 recovered participants were defined by two consecutive negative NP/OP PCR tests, healthcare professional clearance, or symptom resolution. Each participant in the prospective study had whole blood, serum and a nasopharyngeal or oropharyngeal swab collected by mobile phlebotomists. Participants in the prospective study had the option to provide additional blood draws and questionnaires over an approximately two-month period. Before DNA extraction, prospective study blood samples were shipped either frozen or at room temperature. CDR3 length: 15 amino acids, cysteine to phenylalanine. Kept here is only the CDR3 DNA, which spans 45 bases and is read in frame from base 1. V is reduced by 8 bases and J by 2 bases, leaving a spacing of 17 bases between them. CDR1 is given as WSHSY and CDR2 as SAAADI, both from the germline V gene.

The study at large found these results: The quantity of clinical and demographic metadata differed by source and by participant and was supplied without curation.

TCRbeta CDR3 regions were amplified from genomic DNA by means of the immunoSEQ Assay, a bias-controlled multiplex PCR. The original methods were these. The number of nucleated cells in each sample was estimated by amplification of reference gene primers within the assay. To quantify the absolute abundance of each unique TCRbeta CDR3 rearrangement, sequence reads were collapsed and filtered. For each sample, productive Simpson clonality was calculated by taking the square root of Simpson's diversity index across productive rearrangements. TCRdb stores this immuneACCESS table with in-frame sequences only. Part of the clones is absent; in the studies checked, under half of the shortfall reflects unresolved V genes, and no reason is known for the rest. For V, J and clone size, that table is used; D and trimming come from the DNA. This sample gives about 220,000 clones in total; 80% to 85% of them show up just once. The top ten constitute about 7% of the sample.

The chain is encoded by TRBV10-2 joined to TRBJ2-3; 6 matching bases give a weak D call of TRBD2. The TCR was taken from a woman aged 35 to 49 who had recovered from COVID-19. The sequencing sample was made of PBMCs or T cells enriched from blood (not recorded which). Here is the DNA: TGCGCCAGCCCCCCTAGCGCCGGGGTCACAGATACGCAGTATTTT. This codes for CASPPSAGVTDTQYF.